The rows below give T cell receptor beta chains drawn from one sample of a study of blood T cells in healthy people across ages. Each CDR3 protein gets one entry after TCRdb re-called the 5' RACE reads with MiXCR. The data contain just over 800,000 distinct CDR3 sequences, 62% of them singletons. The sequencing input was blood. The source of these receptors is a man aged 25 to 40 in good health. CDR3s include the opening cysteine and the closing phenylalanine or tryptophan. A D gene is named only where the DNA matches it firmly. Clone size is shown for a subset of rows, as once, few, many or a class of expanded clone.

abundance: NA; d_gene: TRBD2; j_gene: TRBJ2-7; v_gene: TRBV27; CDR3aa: CAKDTSGRVHEQYF; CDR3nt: TGTGCCAAGGATACTAGCGGGAGGGTCCACGAGCAGTACTTC
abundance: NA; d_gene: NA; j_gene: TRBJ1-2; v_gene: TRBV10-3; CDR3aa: CAITSTGYGYTF; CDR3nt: TGTGCCATCACTTCGACGGGGTATGGCTACACCTTC
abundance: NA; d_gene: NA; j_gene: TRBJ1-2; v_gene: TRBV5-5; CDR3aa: CASSSSPGSNYGYTF; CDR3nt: TGTGCCAGCAGCTCATCTCCGGGGTCTAACTATGGCTACACCTTC
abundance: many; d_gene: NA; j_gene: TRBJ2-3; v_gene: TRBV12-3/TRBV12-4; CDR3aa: CASRKIASTDTQYF; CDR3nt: TGTGCCAGCAGAAAAATCGCTAGCACAGATACGCAGTATTTT
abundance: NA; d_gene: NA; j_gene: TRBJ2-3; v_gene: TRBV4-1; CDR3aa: CASSQQASVDTDTQYF; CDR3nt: TGCGCCAGCAGCCAACAGGCTAGCGTGGACACAGATACGCAGTATTTT
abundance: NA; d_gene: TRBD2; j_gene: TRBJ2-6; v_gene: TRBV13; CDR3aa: CASSLVAGADSGANVLTF; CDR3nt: TGTGCCAGCAGCTTAGTAGCGGGGGCCGACTCTGGGGCCAACGTCCTGACTTTC
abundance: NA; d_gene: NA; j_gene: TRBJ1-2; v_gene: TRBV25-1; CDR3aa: CASKLGGTINGYTF; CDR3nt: TGTGCCTCTAAATTGGGGGGGACGATAAATGGCTACACCTTC
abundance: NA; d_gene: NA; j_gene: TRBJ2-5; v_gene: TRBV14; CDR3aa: CASSRGYRVVETQYF; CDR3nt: TGTGCCAGCAGCCGGGGGTACAGGGTGGTTGAGACCCAGTACTTC
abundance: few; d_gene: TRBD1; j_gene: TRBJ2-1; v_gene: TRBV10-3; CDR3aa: CAISDPDRRNEQFF; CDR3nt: TGTGCCATCAGTGACCCGGACAGGAGGAATGAGCAGTTCTTC
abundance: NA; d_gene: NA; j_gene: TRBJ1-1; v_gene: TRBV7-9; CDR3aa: CASREGGTEAFF; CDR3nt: TGTGCCAGCAGGGAGGGAGGGACTGAAGCTTTCTTT
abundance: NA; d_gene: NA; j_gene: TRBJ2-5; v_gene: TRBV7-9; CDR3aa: CASSERRETQYF; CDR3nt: TGTGCCAGCAGCGAGCGCAGGGAGACCCAGTACTTC
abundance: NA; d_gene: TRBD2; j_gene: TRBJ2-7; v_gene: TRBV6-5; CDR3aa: CASSPRGVVDEQYF; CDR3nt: TGTGCCAGCAGTCCACGGGGGGTGGTCGACGAGCAGTACTTC
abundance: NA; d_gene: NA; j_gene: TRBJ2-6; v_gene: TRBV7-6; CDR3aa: CASSARQASGGANVLTF; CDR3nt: TGTGCCAGCAGCGCCCGACAGGCGAGCGGTGGGGCCAACGTCCTGACTTTC
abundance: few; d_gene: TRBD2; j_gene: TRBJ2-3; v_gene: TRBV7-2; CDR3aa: CASSFGGGNTDTQYF; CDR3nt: TGTGCCAGCAGCTTCGGCGGGGGGAACACAGATACGCAGTATTTT
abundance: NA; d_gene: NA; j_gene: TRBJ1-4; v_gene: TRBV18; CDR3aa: CASSYSGPRRGEKLFF; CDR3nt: TGTGCCAGCTCATATTCGGGACCGCGCCGGGGTGAAAAACTGTTTTTT
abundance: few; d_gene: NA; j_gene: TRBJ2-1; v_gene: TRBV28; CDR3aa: CASMDYNEQFF; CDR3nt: TGTGCCAGCATGGACTACAATGAGCAGTTCTTC
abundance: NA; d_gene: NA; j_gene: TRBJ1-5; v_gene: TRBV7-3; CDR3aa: CASSQERNRTRSQHF; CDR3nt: TGTGCCAGCAGCCAGGAACGGAATAGGACCCGATCCCAGCATTTT
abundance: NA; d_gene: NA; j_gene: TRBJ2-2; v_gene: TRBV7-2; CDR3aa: CASSLTTGELFF; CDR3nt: TGTGCCAGCAGCCTAACCACCGGGGAGCTGTTTTTT
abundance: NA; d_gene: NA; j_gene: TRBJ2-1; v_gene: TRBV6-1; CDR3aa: CASSDGLGKGYEQFF; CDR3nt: TGTGCCAGCAGTGATGGCCTAGGAAAGGGCTATGAGCAGTTCTTC
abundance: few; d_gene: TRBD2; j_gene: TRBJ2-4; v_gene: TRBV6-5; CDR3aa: CASSYSGLAGGLAKNIQYF; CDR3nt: TGTGCCAGCAGTTACTCGGGACTAGCGGGGGGACTAGCCAAAAACATTCAGTACTTC
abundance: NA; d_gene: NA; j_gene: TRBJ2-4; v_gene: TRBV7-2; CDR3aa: CASSQRSGKNIQYF; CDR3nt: TGTGCCAGCAGTCAAAGGAGTGGCAAAAACATTCAGTACTTC
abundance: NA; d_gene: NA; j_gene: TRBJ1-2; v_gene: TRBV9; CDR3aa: CASSVAGKANYGYTF; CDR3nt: TGTGCCAGCAGCGTAGCAGGGAAAGCTAACTATGGCTACACCTTC
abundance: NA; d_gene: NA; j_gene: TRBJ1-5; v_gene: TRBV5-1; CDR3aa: CASSLPIQPQHF; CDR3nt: TGCGCCAGCAGCTTGCCGATTCAGCCCCAGCATTTT
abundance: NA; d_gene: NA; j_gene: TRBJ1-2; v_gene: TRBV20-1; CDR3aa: CSAIGASSYTF; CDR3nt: TGCAGTGCTATAGGGGCTTCGAGCTACACCTTC
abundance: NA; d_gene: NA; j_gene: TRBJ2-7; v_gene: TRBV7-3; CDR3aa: CASSSLGSSEQYF; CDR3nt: TGTGCCAGCAGCTCCTTGGGGTCATCCGAGCAGTACTTC
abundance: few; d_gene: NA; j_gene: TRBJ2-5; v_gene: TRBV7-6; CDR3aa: CASSATGTQETQYF; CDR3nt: TGTGCCAGCAGCGCCACAGGGACCCAAGAGACCCAGTACTTC
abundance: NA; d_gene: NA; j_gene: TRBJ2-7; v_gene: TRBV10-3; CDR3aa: CAIRRSSYEQYF; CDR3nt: TGTGCTATCCGGCGGAGCTCCTACGAGCAGTACTTC
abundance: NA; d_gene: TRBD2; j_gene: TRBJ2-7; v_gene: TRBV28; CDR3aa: CASSLLGSGESSYNEQYF; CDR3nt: TGTGCCAGCAGTCTCCTGGGTAGCGGGGAATCCTCCTACAATGAGCAGTATTTC
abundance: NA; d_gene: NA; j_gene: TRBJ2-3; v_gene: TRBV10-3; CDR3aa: CAISVTAQPTDTQYF; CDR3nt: TGTGCCATCAGCGTGACCGCCCAGCCCACAGATACGCAGTATTTT
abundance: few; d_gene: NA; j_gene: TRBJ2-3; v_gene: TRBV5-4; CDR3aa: CASSSPSDTQYF; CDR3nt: TGTGCCAGCAGCTCCCCTTCAGATACGCAGTATTTT
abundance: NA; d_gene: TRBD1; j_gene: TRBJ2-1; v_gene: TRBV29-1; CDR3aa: CSVVGTGISYNEQFF; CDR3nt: TGCAGCGTTGTTGGGACAGGGATATCCTACAATGAGCAGTTCTTC
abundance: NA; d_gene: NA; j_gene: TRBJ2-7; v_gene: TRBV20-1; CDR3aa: CSARDPTASSYNEQYF; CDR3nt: TGCAGTGCTAGAGATCCCACAGCGAGCTCCTACAATGAGCAGTACTTC
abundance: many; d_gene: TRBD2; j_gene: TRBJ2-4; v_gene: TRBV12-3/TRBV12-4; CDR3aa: CASGPGLAKNIQYF; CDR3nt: TGTGCCAGCGGACCGGGACTAGCTAAAAACATTCAGTACTTC
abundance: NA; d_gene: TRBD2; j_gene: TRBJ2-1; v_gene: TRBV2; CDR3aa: CASGGRTSGGGFF; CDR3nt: TGTGCCAGCGGTGGACGGACTAGCGGGGGTGGGTTCTTC
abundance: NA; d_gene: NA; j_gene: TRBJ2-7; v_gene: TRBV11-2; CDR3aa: CASSLPPSYEQYF; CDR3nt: TGTGCCAGCAGCTTGCCACCCTCCTACGAGCAGTACTTC
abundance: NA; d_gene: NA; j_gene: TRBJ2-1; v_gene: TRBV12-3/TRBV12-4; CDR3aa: CASRDNGMNEQFF; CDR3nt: TGTGCCAGCAGAGATAACGGGATGAATGAGCAGTTCTTC
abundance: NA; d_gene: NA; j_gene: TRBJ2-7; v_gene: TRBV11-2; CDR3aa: CASSQPSAYEQYF; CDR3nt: TGTGCCAGCAGCCAGCCCAGTGCCTACGAGCAGTACTTC
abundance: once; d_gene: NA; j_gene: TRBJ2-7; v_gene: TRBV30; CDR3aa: CAWSAGKGISEQYF; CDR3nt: TGTGCCTGGAGTGCGGGGAAGGGCATCTCCGAGCAGTACTTC
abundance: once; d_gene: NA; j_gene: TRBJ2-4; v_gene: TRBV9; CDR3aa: CASSVGGIGGNIPYF; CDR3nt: TGTGCCAGCAGCGTAGGAGGGATTGGGGGAAACATTCCGTACTTC
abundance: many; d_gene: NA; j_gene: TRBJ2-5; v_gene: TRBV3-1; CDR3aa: CASSQVQGTETQYF; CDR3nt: TGTGCCAGCAGCCAAGTCCAGGGTACGGAGACCCAGTACTTC
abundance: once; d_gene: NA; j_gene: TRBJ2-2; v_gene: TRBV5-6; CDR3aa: CASSRLTAANTGELFF; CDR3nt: TGTGCCAGCAGCCGTCTGACAGCCGCGAACACCGGGGAGCTGTTTTTT
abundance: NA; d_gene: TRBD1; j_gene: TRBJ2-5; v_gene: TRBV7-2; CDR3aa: CASSLVGQAQETQYF; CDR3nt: TGTGCCAGCAGCTTAGTGGGACAGGCACAAGAGACCCAGTACTTC
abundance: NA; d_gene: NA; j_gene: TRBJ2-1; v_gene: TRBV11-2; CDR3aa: CASSVNNYNEQFF; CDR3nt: TGTGCCAGCAGCGTCAACAATTACAATGAGCAGTTCTTC
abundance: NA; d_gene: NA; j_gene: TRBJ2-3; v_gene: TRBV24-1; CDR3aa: CATSDSLTGGRGDTQYF; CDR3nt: TGTGCCACCAGTGATTCGCTGACAGGCGGACGGGGAGATACGCAGTATTTT
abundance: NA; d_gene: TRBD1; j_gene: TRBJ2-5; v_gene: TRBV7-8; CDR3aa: CASSLAPGTGMIGETQYF; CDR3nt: TGTGCCAGCAGCTTAGCCCCGGGGACAGGGATGATTGGAGAGACCCAGTACTTC
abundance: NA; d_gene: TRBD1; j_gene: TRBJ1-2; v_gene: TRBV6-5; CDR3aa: CASSYSPGQGLVMQDGYTF; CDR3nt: TGTGCCAGCAGTTACTCCCCGGGACAGGGTTTGGTAATGCAAGATGGCTACACCTTC
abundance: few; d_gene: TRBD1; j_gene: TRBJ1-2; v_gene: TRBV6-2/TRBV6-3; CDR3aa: CASINGQAANGYTF; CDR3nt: TGTGCCAGCATCAATGGACAGGCAGCTAATGGCTACACCTTC
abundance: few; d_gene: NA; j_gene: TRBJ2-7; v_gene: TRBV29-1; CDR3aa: CSVEEGESYEQYF; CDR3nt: TGCAGCGTTGAAGAGGGGGAGTCCTACGAGCAGTACTTC
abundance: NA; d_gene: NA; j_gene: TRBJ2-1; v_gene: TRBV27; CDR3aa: CASSLVRTNHNAQFF; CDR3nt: TGTGCCAGCAGTTTAGTAAGGACTAACCACAATGCGCAGTTCTTC
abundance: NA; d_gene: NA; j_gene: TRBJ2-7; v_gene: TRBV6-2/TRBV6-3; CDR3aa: CASTDRPHEQYF; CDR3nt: TGTGCCAGCACCGACAGGCCCCACGAGCAGTACTTC
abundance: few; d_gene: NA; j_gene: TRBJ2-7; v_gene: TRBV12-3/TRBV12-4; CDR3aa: CASSAEGPYEQYF; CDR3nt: TGTGCCAGCAGTGCGGAGGGGCCCTACGAGCAGTACTTC
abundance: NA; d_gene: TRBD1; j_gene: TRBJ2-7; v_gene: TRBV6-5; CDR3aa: CATGQGARYEQYF; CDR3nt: TGTGCCACTGGACAGGGGGCGCGGTACGAGCAGTACTTC
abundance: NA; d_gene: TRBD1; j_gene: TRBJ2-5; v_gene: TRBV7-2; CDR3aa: CASSDRQGLEQYF; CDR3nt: TGTGCCAGCAGCGACAGACAGGGCTTAGAGCAGTACTTC
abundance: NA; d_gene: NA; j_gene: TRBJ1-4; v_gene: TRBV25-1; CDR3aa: CANSTAGPSEKLFF; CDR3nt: TGTGCCAACAGTACGGCAGGGCCTTCTGAAAAACTGTTTTTT
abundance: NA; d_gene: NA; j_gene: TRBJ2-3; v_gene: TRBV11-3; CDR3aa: CASSLAQGRGTQYF; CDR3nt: TGTGCCAGCAGCTTAGCACAGGGCCGGGGTACGCAGTATTTT